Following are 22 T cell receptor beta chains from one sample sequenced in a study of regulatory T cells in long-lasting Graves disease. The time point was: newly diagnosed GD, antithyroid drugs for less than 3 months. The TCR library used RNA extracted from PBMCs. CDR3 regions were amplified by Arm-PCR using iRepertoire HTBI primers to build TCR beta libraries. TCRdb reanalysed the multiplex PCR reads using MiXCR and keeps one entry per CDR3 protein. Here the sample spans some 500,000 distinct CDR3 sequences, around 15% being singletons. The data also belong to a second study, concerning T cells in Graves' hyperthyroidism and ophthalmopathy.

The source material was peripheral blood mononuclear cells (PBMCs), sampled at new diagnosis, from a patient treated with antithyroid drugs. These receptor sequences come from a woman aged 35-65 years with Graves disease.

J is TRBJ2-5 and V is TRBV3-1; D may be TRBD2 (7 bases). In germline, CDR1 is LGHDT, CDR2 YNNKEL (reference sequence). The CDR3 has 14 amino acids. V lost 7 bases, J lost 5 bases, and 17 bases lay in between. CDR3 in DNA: TGTGCCAGCACAGGCGGGGGCCGGGGGGAGACCCAGTACTTC. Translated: CASTGGGRGETQYF.

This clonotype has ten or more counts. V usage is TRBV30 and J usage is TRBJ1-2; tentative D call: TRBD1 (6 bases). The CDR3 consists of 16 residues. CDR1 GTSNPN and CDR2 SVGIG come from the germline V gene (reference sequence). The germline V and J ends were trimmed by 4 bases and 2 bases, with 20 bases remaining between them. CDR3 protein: CAWNRLAGAINYGYTF. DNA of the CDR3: TGTGCCTGGAACCGTCTGGCGGGGGCGATCAACTATGGCTACACCTTC. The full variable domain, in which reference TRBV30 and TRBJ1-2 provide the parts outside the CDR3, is SQTIHQWPATLVQPVGSPLSLECTVEGTSNPNLYWYRQAAGRGLQLLFYSVGIGQISSEVPQNLSASRPQDRQFILSSKKLLLSDSGFYLCAWNRLAGAINYGYTFGSGTRLTVV.

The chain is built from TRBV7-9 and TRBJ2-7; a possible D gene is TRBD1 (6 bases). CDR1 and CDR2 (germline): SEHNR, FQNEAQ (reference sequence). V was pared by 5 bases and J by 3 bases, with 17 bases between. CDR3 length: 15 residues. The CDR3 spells CASSKSAGVHYEQYF. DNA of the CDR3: TGTGCCAGCAGCAAAAGCGCAGGGGTTCACTACGAGCAGTACTTC.

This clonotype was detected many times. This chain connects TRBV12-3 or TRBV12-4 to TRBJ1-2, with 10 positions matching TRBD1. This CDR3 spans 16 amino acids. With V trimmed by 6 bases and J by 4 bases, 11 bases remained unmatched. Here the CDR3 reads CASRNRGTGVGYGYTF. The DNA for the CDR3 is TGTGCCAGCAGAAACAGAGGGACAGGGGTCGGCTATGGCTACACCTTC.

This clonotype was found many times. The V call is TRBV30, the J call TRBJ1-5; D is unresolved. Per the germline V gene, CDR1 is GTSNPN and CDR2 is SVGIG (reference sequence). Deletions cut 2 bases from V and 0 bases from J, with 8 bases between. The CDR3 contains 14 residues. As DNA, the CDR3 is TGTGCCTGGAGTAGGCAAGATAGCAATCAGCCCCAGCATTTT. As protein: CAWSRQDSNQPQHF.

The CDR3, as DNA: TGCGCCAGCAGCTTGGGCGCTAGCGGGGACCAAGAGACCCAGTACTTC. Amino acids: CASSLGASGDQETQYF. This chain uses TRBV5-1 with TRBJ2-5, with TRBD2 matching 9 bases. CDR1 is SGHRS, CDR2 YFSETQ, per germline. The CDR3 is 16 residues long. V lost 0 bases and J lost 0; bases outside the gene matches: 3.

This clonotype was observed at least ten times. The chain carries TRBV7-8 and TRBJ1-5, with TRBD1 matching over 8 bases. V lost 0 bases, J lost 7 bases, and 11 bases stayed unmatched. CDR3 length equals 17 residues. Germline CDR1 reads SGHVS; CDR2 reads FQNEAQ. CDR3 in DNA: TGTGCCAGCAGCTTAGCGCCAGTCGGACAGGGTAACCAGCCCCAGCATTTT. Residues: CASSLAPVGQGNQPQHF.

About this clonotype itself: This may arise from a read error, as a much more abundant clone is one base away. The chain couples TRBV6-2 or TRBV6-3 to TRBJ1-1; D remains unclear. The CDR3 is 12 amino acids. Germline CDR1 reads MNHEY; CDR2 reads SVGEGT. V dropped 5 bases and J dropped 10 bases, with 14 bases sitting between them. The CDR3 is CASSEARLGAFF. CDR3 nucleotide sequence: TGTGCCAGCAGTGAAGCAAGGCTAGGAGCTTTCTTT.

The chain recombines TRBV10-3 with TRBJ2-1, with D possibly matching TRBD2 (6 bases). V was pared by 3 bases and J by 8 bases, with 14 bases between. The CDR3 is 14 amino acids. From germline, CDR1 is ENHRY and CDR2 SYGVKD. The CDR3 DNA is TGTGCCATCAGTGACCGGGGGACCCCCGATGAGCAGTTCTTC. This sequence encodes CAISDRGTPDEQFF.

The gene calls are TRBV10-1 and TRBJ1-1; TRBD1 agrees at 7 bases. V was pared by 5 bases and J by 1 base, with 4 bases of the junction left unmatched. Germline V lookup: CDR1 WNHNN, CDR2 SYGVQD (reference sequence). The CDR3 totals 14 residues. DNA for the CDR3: TGCGCCAGCAGTTCAAACAGGGGGAACACTGAAGCTTTCTTT. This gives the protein CASSSNRGNTEAFF.

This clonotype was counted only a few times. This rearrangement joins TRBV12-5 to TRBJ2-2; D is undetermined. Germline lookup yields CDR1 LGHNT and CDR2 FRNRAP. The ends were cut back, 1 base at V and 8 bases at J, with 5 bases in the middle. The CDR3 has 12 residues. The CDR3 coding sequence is TGTGCTAGTGGTTTGGGGCCTGGGGAGCTGTTTTTT. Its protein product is CASGLGPGELFF.

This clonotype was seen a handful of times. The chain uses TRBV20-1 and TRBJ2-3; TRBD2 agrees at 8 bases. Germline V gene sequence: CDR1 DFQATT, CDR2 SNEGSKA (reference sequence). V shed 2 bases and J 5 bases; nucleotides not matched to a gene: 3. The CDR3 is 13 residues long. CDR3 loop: CSARSGGGDTQYF. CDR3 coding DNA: TGCAGTGCTAGATCCGGGGGGGGAGATACGCAGTATTTT.

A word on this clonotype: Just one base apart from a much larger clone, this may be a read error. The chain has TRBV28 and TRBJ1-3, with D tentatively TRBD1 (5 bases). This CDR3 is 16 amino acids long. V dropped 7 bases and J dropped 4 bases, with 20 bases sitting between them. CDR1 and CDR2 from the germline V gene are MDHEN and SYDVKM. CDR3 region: CASTDPGAPRGNTIYF. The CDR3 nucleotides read TGTGCCAGCACCGACCCTGGGGCACCGAGGGGAAACACCATATATTTT.

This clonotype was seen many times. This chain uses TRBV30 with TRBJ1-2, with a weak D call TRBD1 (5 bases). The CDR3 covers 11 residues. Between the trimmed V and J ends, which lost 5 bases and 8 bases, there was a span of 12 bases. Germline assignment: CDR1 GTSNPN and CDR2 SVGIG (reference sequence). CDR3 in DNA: TGTGCCTGGTCTGGGGGAGGGGGCTACACCTTC. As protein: CAWSGGGGYTF.

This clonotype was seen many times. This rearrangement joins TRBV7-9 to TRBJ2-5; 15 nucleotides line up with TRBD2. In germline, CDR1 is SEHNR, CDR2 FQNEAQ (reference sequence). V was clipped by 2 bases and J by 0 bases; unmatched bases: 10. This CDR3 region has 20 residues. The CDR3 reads CASSLPSGTSGGTYQETQYF. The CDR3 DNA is TGTGCCAGCAGCTTACCGTCCGGGACTAGCGGGGGGACCTACCAAGAGACCCAGTACTTC. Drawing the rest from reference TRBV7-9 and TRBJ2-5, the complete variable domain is DTGVSQNPRHKITKRGQNVTFRCDPISEHNRLYWYRQTLGQGPEFLTYFQNEAQLEKSRLLSDRFSAERPKGSFSTLEIQRTEQGDSAMYLCASSLPSGTSGGTYQETQYFGPGTRLLVL.

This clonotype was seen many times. The CDR3 here is CASSELGLTAETQYF. The CDR3 DNA sequence: TGTGCCAGCAGTGAGCTAGGACTAACGGCGGAGACCCAGTACTTC. The V call is TRBV6-1, the J call TRBJ2-5; D is possibly TRBD2 (6 bases). This CDR3 spans 15 amino acids. V was shortened by 3 bases and J by 5 bases, with 16 bases between the two germline ends. Germline loops: CDR1 MNHNS, CDR2 SASEGT.

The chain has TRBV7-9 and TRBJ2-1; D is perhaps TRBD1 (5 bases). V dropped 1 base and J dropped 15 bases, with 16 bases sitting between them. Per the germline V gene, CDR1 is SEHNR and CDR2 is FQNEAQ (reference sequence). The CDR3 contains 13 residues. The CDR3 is CASSLGSAGQSFF. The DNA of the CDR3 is TGTGCCAGCAGCTTAGGGTCGGCAGGGCAATCGTTCTTC.

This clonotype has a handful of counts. DNA for the CDR3: TGTGCCGGCAACGTAAGACAGGGGAGGGAGACCCAGTACTTC. Amino acid sequence: CAGNVRQGRETQYF. This chain uses TRBV12-3 or TRBV12-4 with TRBJ2-5; 8 nucleotides align to TRBD1. V lost 11 bases, J lost 5 bases, and 13 bases stayed unmatched. The CDR3 is made up of 14 amino acids.

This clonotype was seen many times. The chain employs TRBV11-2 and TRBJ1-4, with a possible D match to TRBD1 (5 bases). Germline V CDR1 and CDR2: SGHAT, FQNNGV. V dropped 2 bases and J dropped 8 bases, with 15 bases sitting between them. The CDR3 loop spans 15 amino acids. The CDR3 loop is CASSLQGAGREKLFF. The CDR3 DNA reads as TGTGCCAGCAGCTTACAAGGGGCGGGTCGGGAAAAACTGTTTTTT.

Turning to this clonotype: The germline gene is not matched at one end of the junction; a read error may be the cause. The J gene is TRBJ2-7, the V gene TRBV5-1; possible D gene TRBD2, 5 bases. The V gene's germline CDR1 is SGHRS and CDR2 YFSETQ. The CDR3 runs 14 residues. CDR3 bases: TGTGCCAGCAGCCCGGAGGTGGGCTCGGACGAGCAGTACTTC. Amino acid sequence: CASSPEVGSDEQYF.

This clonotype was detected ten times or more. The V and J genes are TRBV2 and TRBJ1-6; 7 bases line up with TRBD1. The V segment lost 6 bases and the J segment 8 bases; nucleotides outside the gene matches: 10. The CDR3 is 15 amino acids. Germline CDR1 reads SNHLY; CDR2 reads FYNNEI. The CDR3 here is CASRAQPGQYSPLHF. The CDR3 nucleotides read TGTGCCAGCAGAGCACAACCGGGACAGTATTCACCCCTCCACTTT.

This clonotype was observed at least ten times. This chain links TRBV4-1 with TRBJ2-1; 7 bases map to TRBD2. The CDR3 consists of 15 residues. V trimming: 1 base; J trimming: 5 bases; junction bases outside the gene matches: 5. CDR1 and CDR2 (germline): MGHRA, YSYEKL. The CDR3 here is CASSQVTSANNEQFF. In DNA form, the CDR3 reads TGCGCCAGCAGCCAAGTAACTAGCGCCAACAATGAGCAGTTCTTC.